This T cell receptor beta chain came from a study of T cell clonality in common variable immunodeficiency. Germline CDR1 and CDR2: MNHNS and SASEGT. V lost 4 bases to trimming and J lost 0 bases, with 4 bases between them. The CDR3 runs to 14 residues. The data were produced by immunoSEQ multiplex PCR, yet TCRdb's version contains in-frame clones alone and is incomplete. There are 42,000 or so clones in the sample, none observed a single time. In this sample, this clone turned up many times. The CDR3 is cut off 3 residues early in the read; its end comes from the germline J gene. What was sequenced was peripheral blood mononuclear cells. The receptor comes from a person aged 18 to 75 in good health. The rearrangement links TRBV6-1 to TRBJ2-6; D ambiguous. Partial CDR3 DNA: TGTGCCAGCAGTGGTAGCTCTGGGGCCAACGTC. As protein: CASSGSSGANV. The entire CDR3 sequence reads CASSGSSGANVLTF.